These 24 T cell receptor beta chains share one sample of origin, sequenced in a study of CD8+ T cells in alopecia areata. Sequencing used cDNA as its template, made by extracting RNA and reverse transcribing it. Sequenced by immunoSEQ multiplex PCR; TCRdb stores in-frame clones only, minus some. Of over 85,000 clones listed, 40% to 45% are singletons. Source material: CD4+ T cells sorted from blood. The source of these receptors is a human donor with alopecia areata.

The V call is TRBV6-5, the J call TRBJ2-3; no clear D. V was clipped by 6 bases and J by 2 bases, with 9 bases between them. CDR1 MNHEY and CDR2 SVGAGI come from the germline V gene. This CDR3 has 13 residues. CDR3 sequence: CASSTHPTDTQYF. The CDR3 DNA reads TGTGCCAGCAGCACACACCCCACAGATACGCAGTATTTT.

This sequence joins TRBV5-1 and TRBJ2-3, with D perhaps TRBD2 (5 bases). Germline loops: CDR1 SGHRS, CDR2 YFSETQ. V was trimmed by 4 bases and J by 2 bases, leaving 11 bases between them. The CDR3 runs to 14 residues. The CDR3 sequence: CASSPLRATDTQYF. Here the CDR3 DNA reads TGCGCCAGCAGCCCCCTGAGGGCCACAGATACGCAGTATTTT.

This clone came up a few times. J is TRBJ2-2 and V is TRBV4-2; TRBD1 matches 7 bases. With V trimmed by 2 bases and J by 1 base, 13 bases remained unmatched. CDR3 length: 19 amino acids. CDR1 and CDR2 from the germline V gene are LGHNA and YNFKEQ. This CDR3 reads CASSQSPTRGPRNTGELFF. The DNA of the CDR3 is TGTGCCAGCAGCCAATCCCCCACTAGGGGGCCGAGGAACACCGGGGAGCTGTTTTTT.

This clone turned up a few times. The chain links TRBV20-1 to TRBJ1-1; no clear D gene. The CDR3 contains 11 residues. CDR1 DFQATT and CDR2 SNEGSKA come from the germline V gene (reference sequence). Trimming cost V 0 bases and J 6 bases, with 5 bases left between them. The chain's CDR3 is CSAREGSEAFF. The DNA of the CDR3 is TGCAGTGCTAGAGAGGGTTCTGAAGCTTTCTTT.

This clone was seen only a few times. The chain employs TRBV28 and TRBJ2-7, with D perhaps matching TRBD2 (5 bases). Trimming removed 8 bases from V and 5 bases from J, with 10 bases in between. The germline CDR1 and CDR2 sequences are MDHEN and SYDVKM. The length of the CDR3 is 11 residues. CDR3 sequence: CASFEGNEQYF. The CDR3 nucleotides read TGTGCCAGCTTCGAGGGCAACGAGCAGTACTTC.

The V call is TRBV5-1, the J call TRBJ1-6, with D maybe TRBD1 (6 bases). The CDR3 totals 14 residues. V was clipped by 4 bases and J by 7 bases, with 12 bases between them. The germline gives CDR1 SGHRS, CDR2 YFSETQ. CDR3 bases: TGCGCCAGCAGCGATCGGACAGCAAATTCACCCCTCCACTTT. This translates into CASSDRTANSPLHF.

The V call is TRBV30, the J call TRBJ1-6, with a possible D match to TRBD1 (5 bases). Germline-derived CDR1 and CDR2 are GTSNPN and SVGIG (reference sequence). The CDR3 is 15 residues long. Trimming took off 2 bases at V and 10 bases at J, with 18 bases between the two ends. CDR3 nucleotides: TGTGCCTGGAGTAATAGGGGAAGGAAATACTCACCCCTCCACTTT. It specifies CAWSNRGRKYSPLHF.

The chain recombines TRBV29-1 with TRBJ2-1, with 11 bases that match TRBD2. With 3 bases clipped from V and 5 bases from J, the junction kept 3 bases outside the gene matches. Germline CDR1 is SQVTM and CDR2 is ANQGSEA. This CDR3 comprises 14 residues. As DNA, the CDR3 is TGCAGCGTTGACCAGACTAGCGGGGACAATGAGCAGTTCTTC. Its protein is CSVDQTSGDNEQFF.

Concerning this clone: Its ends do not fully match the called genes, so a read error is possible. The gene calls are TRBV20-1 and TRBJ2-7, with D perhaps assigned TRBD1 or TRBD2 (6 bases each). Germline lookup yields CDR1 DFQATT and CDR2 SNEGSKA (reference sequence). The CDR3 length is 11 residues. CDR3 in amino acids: CSARGGYEQYF. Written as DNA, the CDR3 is TGCAGTGCCAGAGGGGGGTACGAGCAGTACTTC.

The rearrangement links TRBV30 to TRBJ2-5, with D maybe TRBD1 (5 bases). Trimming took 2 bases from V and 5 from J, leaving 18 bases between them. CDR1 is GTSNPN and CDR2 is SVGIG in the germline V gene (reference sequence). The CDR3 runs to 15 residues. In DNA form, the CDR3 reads TGTGCCTGGAGTATTGGGGCTGGTGTTCGGGAGACCCAGTACTTC. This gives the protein CAWSIGAGVRETQYF.

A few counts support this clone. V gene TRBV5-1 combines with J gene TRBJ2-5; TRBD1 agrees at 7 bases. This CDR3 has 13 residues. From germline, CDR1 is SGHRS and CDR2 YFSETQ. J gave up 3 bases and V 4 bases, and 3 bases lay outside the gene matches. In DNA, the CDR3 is TGCGCCAGCAGCATAGGGACAGAAGAGACCCAGTACTTC. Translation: CASSIGTEETQYF.

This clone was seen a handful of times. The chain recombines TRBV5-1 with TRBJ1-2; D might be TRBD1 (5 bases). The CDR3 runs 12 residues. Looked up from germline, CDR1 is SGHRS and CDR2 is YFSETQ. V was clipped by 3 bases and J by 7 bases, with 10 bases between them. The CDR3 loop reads CASSSGARGYTF. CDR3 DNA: TGCGCCAGCAGCTCCGGGGCGCGTGGCTACACCTTC.

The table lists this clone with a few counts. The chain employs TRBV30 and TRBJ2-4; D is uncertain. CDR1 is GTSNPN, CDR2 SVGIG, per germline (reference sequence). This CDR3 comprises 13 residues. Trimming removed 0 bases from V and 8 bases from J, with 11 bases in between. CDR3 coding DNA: TGTGCCTGGAGTGTGGCCAGGCTGGACATTCAGTACTTC. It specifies CAWSVARLDIQYF.

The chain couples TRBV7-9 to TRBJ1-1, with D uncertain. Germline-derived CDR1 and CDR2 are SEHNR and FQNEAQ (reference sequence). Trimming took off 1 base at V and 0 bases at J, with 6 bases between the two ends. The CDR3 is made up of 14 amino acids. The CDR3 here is CASSLGRMNTEAFF. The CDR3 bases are TGTGCCAGCAGCTTAGGACGGATGAACACTGAAGCTTTCTTT.

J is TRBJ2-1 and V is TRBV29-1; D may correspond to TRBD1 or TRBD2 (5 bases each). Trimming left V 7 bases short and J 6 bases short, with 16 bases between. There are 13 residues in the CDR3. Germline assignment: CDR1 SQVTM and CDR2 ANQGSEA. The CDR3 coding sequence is TGCAGCGGGGAAAAAGGGACGAGCAATGAGCAGTTCTTC. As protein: CSGEKGTSNEQFF.

The CDR3 protein is CSVRFAETQYF. Here the CDR3 DNA reads TGCAGCGTTCGTTTTGCGGAGACCCAGTACTTC. The V and J genes are TRBV29-1 and TRBJ2-5; D is uncertain. Germline assignment: CDR1 SQVTM and CDR2 ANQGSEA. Trimming shortened V by 5 bases and J by 5 bases, and 9 bases separated the two germline ends. This CDR3 has 11 amino acids.

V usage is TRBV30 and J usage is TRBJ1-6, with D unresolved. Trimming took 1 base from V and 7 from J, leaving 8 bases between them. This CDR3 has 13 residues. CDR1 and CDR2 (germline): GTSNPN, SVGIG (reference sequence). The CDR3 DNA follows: TGTGCCTGGAGTGCCGAGAGGAATTCACCCCTCCACTTT. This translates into CAWSAERNSPLHF.

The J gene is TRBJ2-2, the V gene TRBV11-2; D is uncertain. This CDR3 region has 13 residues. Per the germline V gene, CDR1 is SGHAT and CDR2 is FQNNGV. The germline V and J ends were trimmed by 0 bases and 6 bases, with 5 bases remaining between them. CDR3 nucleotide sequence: TGTGCCAGCAGCTTAGATCGTTCCGGGGAGCTGTTTTTT. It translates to CASSLDRSGELFF.

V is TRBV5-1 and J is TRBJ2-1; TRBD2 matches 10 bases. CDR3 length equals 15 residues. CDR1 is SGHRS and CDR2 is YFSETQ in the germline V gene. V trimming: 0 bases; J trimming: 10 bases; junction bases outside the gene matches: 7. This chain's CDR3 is CASSLGEIAGGEQFF. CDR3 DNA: TGCGCCAGCAGCTTGGGGGAGATAGCGGGAGGCGAGCAGTTCTTC.

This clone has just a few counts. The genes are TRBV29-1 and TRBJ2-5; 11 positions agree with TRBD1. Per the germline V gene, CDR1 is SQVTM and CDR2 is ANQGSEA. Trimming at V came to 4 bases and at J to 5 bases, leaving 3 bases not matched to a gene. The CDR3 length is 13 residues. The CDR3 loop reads CSVGTGGGETQYF. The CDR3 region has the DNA TGCAGCGTTGGGACAGGGGGCGGGGAGACCCAGTACTTC.

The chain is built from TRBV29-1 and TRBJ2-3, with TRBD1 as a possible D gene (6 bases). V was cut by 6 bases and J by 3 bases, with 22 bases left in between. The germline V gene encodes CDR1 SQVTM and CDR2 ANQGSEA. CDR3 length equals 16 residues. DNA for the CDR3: TGCAGCGTCAAAGGTGGGGGCGAGGGGACGACAGATACGCAGTATTTT. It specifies CSVKGGGEGTTDTQYF.

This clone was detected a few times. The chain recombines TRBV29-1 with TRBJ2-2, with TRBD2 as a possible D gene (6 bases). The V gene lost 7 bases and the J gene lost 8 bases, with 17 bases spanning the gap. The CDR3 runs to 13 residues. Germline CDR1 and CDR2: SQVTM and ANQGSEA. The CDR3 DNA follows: TGCAGCGCCAGAACTAGCCTTACGGGGGAGCTGTTTTTT. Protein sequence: CSARTSLTGELFF.

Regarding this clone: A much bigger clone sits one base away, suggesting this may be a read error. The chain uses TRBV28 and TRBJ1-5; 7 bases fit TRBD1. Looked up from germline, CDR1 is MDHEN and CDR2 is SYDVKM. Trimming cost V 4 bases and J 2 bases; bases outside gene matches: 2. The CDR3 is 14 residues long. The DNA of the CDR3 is TGTGCCAGCAGTTCTGACAGGGGCAATCAGCCCCAGCATTTT. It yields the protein CASSSDRGNQPQHF.

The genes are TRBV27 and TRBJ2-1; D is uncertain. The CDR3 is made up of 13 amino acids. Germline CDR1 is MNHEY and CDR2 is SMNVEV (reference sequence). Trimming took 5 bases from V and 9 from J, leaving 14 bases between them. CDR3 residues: CASSTFQDREQFF. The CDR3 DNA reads TGTGCCAGCAGTACATTTCAGGATCGTGAGCAGTTCTTC.